A single sample is the source of the 32 T cell receptor beta chains below, sequenced in a study of shared clonotypes between healthy human individuals. Some clones are missing from TCRdb's copy, which holds only in-frame ones; the method was immunoSEQ multiplex PCR. Of over 95,000 clones listed, around 68% are singletons. The sample taken for sequencing was memory CD8+ T cells sorted from blood. Noted subset: CD45RO+ cells pooled with CCR7-negative TemRA cells. The receptors shown here come from a woman aged 25-40 years in good health.

The CDR3 nucleotides read TGCAGTGCAGACATGGCGCAGGCTTTCTTT. As protein: CSADMAQAFF. The J gene is TRBJ1-1, the V gene TRBV20-1; D is unresolved. Per the germline V gene, CDR1 is DFQATT and CDR2 is SNEGSKA (reference sequence). V shed 6 bases and J shed 11 bases, with 13 bases lying between them. The CDR3 has 10 residues.

V gene TRBV28 combines with J gene TRBJ2-7; perhaps TRBD2 as D (5 bases). The CDR3 length is 18 residues. Germline CDR1 and CDR2: MDHEN and SYDVKM. Trimming removed 0 bases at V and 4 bases at J, with 22 bases between. This chain's CDR3 is CASSLCYGVGVLQYEQYF. In DNA, the CDR3 is TGTGCCAGCAGTTTATGCTATGGGGTCGGGGTCCTGCAATACGAGCAGTACTTC.

The chain employs TRBV7-8 and TRBJ1-1; D call uncertain. The V end lost 5 bases, the J end lost 2 bases, and 9 bases lay between the germline ends. The germline V gene encodes CDR1 SGHVS and CDR2 FQNEAQ. This CDR3 contains 13 residues. Written as DNA, the CDR3 is TGTGCCAGCAGCGCAGACGGAAACACTGAAGCTTTCTTT. Translation: CASSADGNTEAFF.

The genes are TRBV5-1 and TRBJ1-4; D unresolved. The germline gives CDR1 SGHRS, CDR2 YFSETQ. This CDR3 contains 14 residues. The ends were cut back, 4 bases at V and 5 bases at J, with 12 bases in the middle. CDR3 sequence reads: CASSGGAENEKLFF. The CDR3 region has the DNA TGCGCCAGCAGCGGTGGCGCGGAAAATGAAAAACTGTTTTTT.

This clone was counted at least ten times. J is TRBJ2-2 and V is TRBV6-4, with D perhaps matching TRBD1 or TRBD2 (5 bases each). This CDR3 region has 14 residues. Germline values: CDR1 MRHNA, CDR2 SNTAGT. Trimming removed 4 bases at V and 0 bases at J, with 6 bases between. The CDR3 DNA reads as TGTGCCAGCAGTGGGGACGCGAACACCGGGGAGCTGTTTTTT. The encoded protein is CASSGDANTGELFF.

The gene calls are TRBV7-2 and TRBJ1-5; D gene uncertain. From germline, CDR1 is SGHTA and CDR2 FQGNSA. The CDR3 consists of 14 residues. The ends were cut back, 2 bases at V and 3 bases at J, with 8 bases in the middle. The CDR3 protein is CASSLLEFNQPQHF. The DNA of the CDR3 is TGTGCCAGCAGCTTATTAGAATTCAATCAGCCCCAGCATTTT.

There are many counts of this clone. This chain uses TRBV6-4 with TRBJ2-5; 9 nucleotides match TRBD2. The trim removed 0 bases at V and 5 bases at J, leaving 4 bases unmatched. CDR3 length: 15 amino acids. Germline assignment: CDR1 MRHNA and CDR2 SNTAGT. This CDR3 reads CASSDSAGGPETQYF. CDR3 bases: TGTGCCAGCAGTGACTCGGCGGGAGGGCCCGAGACCCAGTACTTC.

The rearrangement joins TRBV6-1 to TRBJ1-5, with a possible D match to TRBD1 (5 bases). CDR3 length equals 17 residues. V shed 3 bases and J shed 5 bases, with 20 bases lying between them. Germline V gene sequence: CDR1 MNHNS, CDR2 SASEGT. This CDR3 is CASSDGLLRGGDQPQHF. In DNA, the CDR3 is TGTGCCAGCAGTGACGGTCTCCTTAGGGGAGGGGATCAGCCCCAGCATTTT.

This clone has more than one count but fewer than ten. This sequence joins TRBV25-1 and TRBJ2-2, with D maybe TRBD2 (5 bases). Germline V gene sequence: CDR1 MGHDK, CDR2 SYGVNS. The CDR3 extends over 15 amino acids. The germline V and J ends were trimmed by 6 bases and 4 bases, with 15 bases remaining between them. The CDR3 nucleotides are TGTGCCAGCAGCGGGGATAAGCAGTCCACCGGGGAGCTGTTTTTT. This gives the protein CASSGDKQSTGELFF.

Concerning this clone itself: Other DNA sequences in this sample translate to the same CDR3. The J gene is TRBJ2-3, the V gene TRBV7-9; 8 bases are a match to TRBD2. The CDR3 is 15 amino acids. Germline trimming cut 5 bases from V and 3 bases from J; bases unmatched to any gene: 7. Germline CDR1 SEHNR, CDR2 FQNEAQ (reference sequence). This chain's CDR3 is CASSPAGVSTDTQYF. DNA of the CDR3: TGTGCCAGCAGCCCAGCGGGAGTGTCAACAGATACGCAGTATTTT.

The chain has TRBV15 and TRBJ2-5; 7 nucleotides match TRBD1. Per germline, CDR1 LNHNV and CDR2 YYDKDF (reference sequence). This CDR3 has 16 amino acids. The V segment lost 0 bases and the J segment 4 bases; nucleotides outside the gene matches: 8. Here the CDR3 reads CATSREVYRGRETQYF. The CDR3 DNA reads TGTGCCACCAGCAGAGAAGTGTACAGGGGACGAGAGACCCAGTACTTC. Full variable domain (remainder filled in from reference TRBV15 and TRBJ2-5): DAMVIQNPRYQVTQFGKPVTLSCSQTLNHNVMYWYQQKSSQAPKLLFHYYDKDFNNEADTPDNFQSRRPNTSFCFLDIRSPGLGDTAMYLCATSREVYRGRETQYFGPGTRLLVL.

This clone was detected ten times or more. The chain employs TRBV11-2 and TRBJ2-7; TRBD2 might be the D (5 bases). Germline values: CDR1 SGHAT, CDR2 FQNNGV. The V end lost 2 bases, the J end lost 3 bases, and 26 bases lay between the germline ends. The CDR3 has 19 residues. The CDR3 DNA is TGTGCCAGCAGCTTACTAGTATTTCGGGGATACCGGTTGATCTACGAGCAGTACTTC. Amino acids: CASSLLVFRGYRLIYEQYF.

The rearrangement links TRBV4-1 to TRBJ2-7, with D possibly TRBD2 on 6 matching bases. The CDR3 is 16 residues long. V shed 4 bases and J shed 3 bases, with 19 bases lying between them. CDR1 is MGHRA and CDR2 is YSYEKL in the germline V gene. CDR3 protein: CASSPRIGGFDYEQYF. CDR3 DNA sequence: TGCGCCAGCAGCCCCAGAATCGGGGGTTTCGACTACGAGCAGTACTTC.

On this clone itself: Germline is not matched at one junction end, which may reflect a read error. The same CDR3 can be traced to other DNA sequences in this sample. V usage is TRBV7-2 and J usage is TRBJ2-7, with D unclear. Germline V lookup: CDR1 SGHTA, CDR2 FQGNSA. This CDR3 is built from 15 residues. For the CDR3, the DNA is TGTGCCAGCAGTTTAGGTAGCAGTAGCTCCTACGAGCAGTACTTC. It translates to CASSLGSSSSYEQYF.

This clone was counted a few times. CDR3 amino acids: CASIATRTGGTEAFF. The CDR3 bases are TGTGCCAGCATTGCGACGAGGACAGGGGGCACTGAAGCTTTCTTT. The V call is TRBV6-6, the J call TRBJ1-1, with TRBD1 matching over 10 bases. CDR1 is MNHNY and CDR2 is SVGAGI in the germline V gene (reference sequence). V shed 7 bases, J shed 4 bases, and the junction held 9 bases outside the gene matches. This CDR3 comprises 15 residues.

The J gene is TRBJ1-1, the V gene TRBV6-1; D not resolved. V was clipped by 6 bases and J by 6 bases, with 11 bases between them. Germline V gene sequence: CDR1 MNHNS, CDR2 SASEGT. This CDR3 spans 12 amino acids. CDR3 in DNA: TGTGCCAGCAGAGACCCGTTACCTGAAGCTTTCTTT. Its translation: CASRDPLPEAFF.

V is TRBV27 and J is TRBJ2-1; 12 bases are shared with TRBD2. V was clipped by 5 bases and J by 3 bases; unmatched bases: 5. The germline V gene encodes CDR1 MNHEY and CDR2 SMNVEV (reference sequence). The CDR3 runs to 16 residues. This chain's CDR3 is CASSRVLAGGYNEQFF. The CDR3 DNA reads TGTGCCAGCAGTCGAGTACTAGCGGGAGGCTACAATGAGCAGTTCTTC.

The chain employs TRBV28 and TRBJ1-1, with TRBD1 matching 9 bases. With 7 bases clipped from V and 5 bases from J, the junction kept 11 bases outside the gene matches. There are 15 residues in the CDR3. CDR1 is MDHEN, CDR2 SYDVKM, per germline. CDR3: CASTTGGAGGTEAFF. The CDR3 nucleotides read TGTGCCAGCACCACAGGGGGCGCGGGAGGGACTGAAGCTTTCTTT. Combining the CDR3 with reference TRBV28 and TRBJ1-1 gives the whole variable domain DVKVTQSSRYLVKRTGEKVFLECVQDMDHENMFWYRQDPGLGLRLIYFSYDVKMKEKGDIPEGYSVSREKKERFSLILESASTNQTSMYLCASTTGGAGGTEAFFGQGTRLTVV.

This chain uses TRBV28 with TRBJ1-1; D uncertain. CDR1 MDHEN and CDR2 SYDVKM come from the germline V gene. Trimming removed 3 bases at V and 4 bases at J, with 9 bases between. CDR3 length: 13 amino acids. This chain's CDR3 is CASSLGRTTEAFF. The CDR3 nucleotides are TGTGCCAGCAGTTTGGGTCGGACCACTGAAGCTTTCTTT.

As concerns this clone: The junction and the germline gene differ at one end; a read error may be behind it. The chain joins TRBV6-1 to TRBJ2-1; 9 bases are shared with TRBD2. The CDR3 is 17 amino acids. Germline V CDR1 and CDR2: MNHNS, SASEGT. Here the CDR3 DNA reads TGTGCCATCAGTGAGTCAGCGGCTAGCGGGGATAACAATGAGCAGTTCTTC. Encoded protein: CAISESAASGDNNEQFF.

This chain joins TRBV6-5 and TRBJ2-1; D is possibly TRBD1 (6 bases). The CDR3 sequence is 12 residues long. Trimming stripped 6 bases from V and 5 bases from J, with 8 bases between. The germline V gene has CDR1 MNHEY and CDR2 SVGAGI. Here the CDR3 reads CASRQGDNEQFF. CDR3 coding DNA: TGTGCCAGCAGACAGGGTGACAATGAGCAGTTCTTC.

CDR3 in DNA: TGTGCCAGCAGCCCCTTCACGGCTTCCAATGAGCAGTTCTTC. It yields the protein CASSPFTASNEQFF. The J gene is TRBJ2-1, the V gene TRBV14; no definite D call. The CDR3 runs 14 residues. Germline-derived CDR1 and CDR2 are SGHDN and FVKESK. Trimming stripped 4 bases from V and 6 bases from J, with 13 bases between.

The count of this clone is one. The V call is TRBV4-2, the J call TRBJ1-1, with 8 positions matching TRBD1. V was clipped by 3 bases and J by 1 base; unmatched bases: 10. The germline V gene encodes CDR1 LGHNA and CDR2 YNFKEQ. CDR3 length: 17 residues. CDR3 in DNA: TGTGCCAGCAGCCACTTAGGACAGGGATATGGGAACACTGAAGCTTTCTTT. This translates into CASSHLGQGYGNTEAFF.

V usage is TRBV2 and J usage is TRBJ1-1; D is ambiguous. Trimming took 1 base from V and 4 from J, leaving 7 bases between them. The CDR3 is 13 amino acids. The germline V gene has CDR1 SNHLY and CDR2 FYNNEI. The CDR3 DNA reads as TGTGCCAGCAGTGAAGTCAGGAGCACTGAAGCTTTCTTT. Protein sequence: CASSEVRSTEAFF.

This clone has a handful of counts. The chain's CDR3 is CASSYTRLAGNYEQYF. In nucleotides, the CDR3 is TGTGCCAGCAGTTACACGAGGCTAGCGGGGAATTACGAGCAGTACTTC. The chain employs TRBV6-6 and TRBJ2-7; 9 bases line up with TRBD2. In germline, CDR1 is MNHNY, CDR2 SVGAGI (reference sequence). This CDR3 region has 16 residues. V trimming: 2 bases; J trimming: 4 bases; junction bases outside the gene matches: 9.

As DNA, the CDR3 is TGCGCCAGCAGCTTACTAGCGTCAGAGAACGATGAGCAGTTCTTC. Amino acid sequence: CASSLLASENDEQFF. V usage is TRBV5-1 and J usage is TRBJ2-1, with 7 nucleotides matching TRBD2. Trimming cost V 2 bases and J 8 bases; bases outside gene matches: 10. The CDR3 is made up of 15 amino acids. The V gene's germline CDR1 is SGHRS and CDR2 YFSETQ.

This chain links TRBV5-4 with TRBJ1-2; D is unresolved. The germline V gene has CDR1 SGHNT and CDR2 YYREEE (reference sequence). The CDR3 spans 14 residues. V was cut by 3 bases and J by 4 bases, with 13 bases left in between. The CDR3 sequence: CASSSAGSVYGYTF. The DNA for the CDR3 is TGTGCCAGCAGCTCCGCTGGGTCCGTCTATGGCTACACCTTC.

V usage is TRBV9 and J usage is TRBJ2-3; weak D call: TRBD2 (6 bases). The CDR3 runs 16 residues. The V end was cut by 0 bases, the J end by 5 bases, with 16 bases between. CDR1 and CDR2 from the germline V gene are SGDLS and YYNGEE. The CDR3 loop is CASSVEVGGMGDTQYF. The CDR3 nucleotides read TGTGCCAGCAGCGTAGAGGTTGGCGGGATGGGAGATACGCAGTATTTT.

The chain couples TRBV7-3 to TRBJ2-3; maybe TRBD1 (5 bases). CDR1 is SGHTA, CDR2 FQGTGA, per germline. This CDR3 is 15 amino acids long. Trimming shortened V by 2 bases and J by 0 bases, and 9 bases separated the two germline ends. The CDR3 DNA reads as TGTGCCAGCAGCTTACAGAGACAGAGCACAGATACGCAGTATTTT. Its translation is CASSLQRQSTDTQYF. The complete variable domain, with remaining parts taken from reference TRBV7-3 and TRBJ2-3, reads GAGVSQTPSNKVTEKGKYVELRCDPISGHTALYWYRQSLGQGPEFLIYFQGTGAADDSGLPNDRFFAVRPEGSVSTLKIQRTERGDSAVYLCASSLQRQSTDTQYFGPGTRLTVL.

This chain links TRBV2 with TRBJ1-2; D is unclear. This CDR3 is built from 10 residues. Deletions cut 7 bases from V and 5 bases from J, with 5 bases between. In germline, CDR1 is SNHLY, CDR2 FYNNEI. The CDR3 reads CASMVYGYTF. The CDR3 region has the DNA TGTGCCAGCATGGTTTATGGCTACACCTTC.

The chain employs TRBV5-4 and TRBJ2-1; no firm D call. Trimming took 1 base from V and 0 from J, leaving 8 bases between them. Germline V CDR1 and CDR2: SGHNT, YYREEE (reference sequence). The CDR3 contains 15 residues. This chain's CDR3 is CASSLFGFSYNEQFF. The CDR3 DNA reads as TGTGCCAGCAGCTTGTTTGGGTTCTCCTACAATGAGCAGTTCTTC.

This clone was counted between two and nine times. The J gene is TRBJ1-2, the V gene TRBV7-8; tentatively, D is TRBD1 (5 bases). The length of the CDR3 is 15 residues. CDR1 SGHVS and CDR2 FQNEAQ come from the germline V gene. V was clipped by 5 bases and J by 4 bases, with 17 bases between them. The CDR3 DNA follows: TGTGCCAGCAGCGTGGGTTTACAGGCTCCCTATGGCTACACCTTC. Residues: CASSVGLQAPYGYTF.